The following is a T cell receptor beta chain sequence with its context. Antigen specificity is unknown. This CDR3 has 17 residues. Germline CDR1 and CDR2: SGDLS and YYNGEE. The germline V and J ends were trimmed by 4 bases and 6 bases, with 25 bases remaining between them. Stated treatment: oral pan-JAK inhibitor, 5-10 mg twice daily. Alopecia areata patients had lesional scalp punch biopsies and peripheral blood taken from them. This record belongs to a study of CD8+ T cells in alopecia areata. Whole-study findings and limits: Many expanded lesional clones persisted in scalp and blood during tofacitinib treatment. Sharing of TCR sequences between patients (possibly for HLA-related reasons) was less clear than in mice. Scalp lesions, especially in alopecia totalis/universalis, had higher clonality than normal scalp.

Once RNA had been extracted, it was reverse transcribed into cDNA to act as the sequencing template. Sequencing used immunoSEQ multiplex PCR; TCRdb keeps in-frame clones, though not all of them. The sample includes 200,000 to 250,000 clones, approximately 67% of them seen just once. This specimen was CD4+ T cells sorted from blood, taken at week 44, from a patient treated with tofacitinib. The rearrangement uses TRBV9 and TRBJ1-1; D might be TRBD1 (5 bases). The sequence was collected from a human donor with alopecia areata. CDR3 nucleotide sequence: TGTGCCAGCAGCACCACCCCTTTTCGTGGGGGGTTGGCTGAAGCTTTCTTT. It specifies CASSTTPFRGGLAEAFF.